A single sample is the source of the 26 T cell receptor beta chains below, sequenced in a study of blood T cell repertoires in COVID-19. Profiling relied on immunoSEQ multiplex PCR, and the TCRdb table lists in-frame clones only, not all of them. The table shows about 280,000 clones, with approximately 91% occurring only once. Material: peripheral blood. These receptors all come from a man between 18 and 35 years old with active or convalescent COVID-19.

The chain employs TRBV19 and TRBJ1-1; TRBD1 might be the D (6 bases). The V end was cut by 7 bases, the J end by 0 bases, with 12 bases between. This CDR3 is built from 14 residues. Looked up from germline, CDR1 is LNHDA and CDR2 is SQIVND (reference sequence). In DNA form, the CDR3 reads TGTGCCAGTACCCCGCGGGGGCTGAACACTGAAGCTTTCTTT. Amino acids: CASTPRGLNTEAFF.

This sequence joins TRBV7-9 and TRBJ2-2; 9 nucleotides align to TRBD2. The CDR3 totals 17 residues. Germline CDR1 is SEHNR and CDR2 is FQNEAQ (reference sequence). V lost 5 bases and J lost 4; bases outside the gene matches: 11. CDR3: CASSPRLAETLTGELFF. For the CDR3, the DNA is TGTGCCAGCAGCCCCAGACTAGCGGAAACCCTCACCGGGGAGCTGTTTTTT.

This clone was counted between two and nine times. The rearrangement joins TRBV21-1 to TRBJ2-7; the D call of TRBD1 is as the table states it, not checked on the DNA. TRBV21-1 is described as a pseudogene. The CDR3 extends over 17 amino acids. The CDR3 sequence is CASSPVGRQPPAYEQYF. The DNA of the CDR3 is TGTGCCAGCAGCCCGGTGGGCAGGCAACCTCCTGCCTACGAGCAGTACTTC.

The CDR3 spells CASSSGGSTDTQYF. The CDR3 DNA follows: TGTGCCAGCAGCTCCGGGGGGAGCACAGATACGCAGTATTTT. V is TRBV11-2 and J is TRBJ2-3, with 7 bases that match TRBD2. CDR3 length equals 14 residues. The junction had 1 base not matched to a gene; V was cut back by 4 bases and J by 0 bases. From germline, CDR1 is SGHAT and CDR2 FQNNGV.

This clone occurred once. This rearrangement joins TRBV11-2 to TRBJ1-2, with a weak D call TRBD1 (5 bases). Germline loops: CDR1 SGHAT, CDR2 FQNNGV. The V end was cut by 6 bases, the J end by 7 bases, with 15 bases between. This CDR3 is 13 amino acids long. CDR3 nucleotide sequence: TGTGCCAGCAGTCCGAAGACAGTCCCTGGCTACACCTTC. Translating it yields CASSPKTVPGYTF.

This clone was recorded once. The chain employs TRBV7-6 and TRBJ2-7; D might be TRBD1 (6 bases). V was pared by 5 bases and J by 3 bases, with 32 bases between. Germline values: CDR1 SGHVS, CDR2 FNYEAQ. This CDR3 has 20 amino acids. The CDR3 protein is CASSKSPPVLGAGVGYEQYF. CDR3 coding DNA: TGTGCCAGCAGCAAATCACCTCCGGTACTAGGGGCAGGGGTTGGCTACGAGCAGTACTTC.

The chain couples TRBV11-2 to TRBJ2-4, with a possible D match to TRBD2 (6 bases). The CDR3 spans 12 residues. The germline V and J ends were trimmed by 5 bases and 6 bases, with 8 bases remaining between them. CDR1 is SGHAT, CDR2 FQNNGV, per germline. CDR3 DNA: TGTGCCAGCAGCCCGGGGGTAAACATTCAGTACTTC. The encoded protein is CASSPGVNIQYF.

The gene calls are TRBV7-9 and TRBJ1-1; no clear D gene. The germline CDR1 and CDR2 sequences are SEHNR and FQNEAQ (reference sequence). This CDR3 is built from 14 residues. The V end was cut by 3 bases, the J end by 5 bases, with 13 bases between. CDR3 sequence reads: CASSFGGGLTEAFF. The CDR3 DNA reads as TGTGCCAGCAGCTTCGGCGGTGGCTTAACTGAAGCTTTCTTT.

This clone was counted once. V usage is TRBV18 and J usage is TRBJ1-5, with 8 positions matching TRBD1. This CDR3 has 15 amino acids. In germline, CDR1 is KGHSH, CDR2 LQKENI. The ends lost 3 bases at V and 6 bases at J; junction bases unmatched: 7. The CDR3 bases are TGTGCCAGCTCACCTTCGACAGGGGTGGGTCAGCCCCAGCATTTT. Translated, it gives CASSPSTGVGQPQHF.

Only a few counts were recorded for this clone. The chain joins TRBV7-9 to TRBJ2-1, with D perhaps TRBD2 (6 bases). CDR3 size: 19 residues. Germline lookup yields CDR1 SEHNR and CDR2 FQNEAQ (reference sequence). V lost 0 bases and J lost 8, with 26 bases in between. CDR3 DNA: TGTGCCAGCAGCTTAGCTAATACATGGGGGGTAGGTGCGGTATATGAGCAGTTCTTC. Residues: CASSLANTWGVGAVYEQFF.

The CDR3 loop reads CSVVGTRTEAFF. The CDR3 coding sequence is TGCAGCGTTGTGGGCACTCGGACTGAAGCTTTCTTT. This rearrangement joins TRBV29-1 to TRBJ1-1, with D uncertain. This CDR3 region has 12 residues. Trimming removed 4 bases from V and 5 bases from J, with 11 bases in between. Germline CDR1 reads SQVTM; CDR2 reads ANQGSEA.

J is TRBJ1-2 and V is TRBV6-5, with 9 bases fitting TRBD1. The CDR3 is 16 amino acids. J was trimmed by 1 base and V by 3 bases; bases with no gene match: 6. In germline, CDR1 is MNHEY, CDR2 SVGAGI. The CDR3 region is CASSYSQGARNYGYTF. The CDR3 DNA sequence: TGTGCCAGCAGTTATTCACAGGGGGCTCGTAACTATGGCTACACCTTC.

The gene calls are TRBV27 and TRBJ2-1, with D perhaps matching TRBD2 (5 bases). CDR3 size: 18 residues. The V end was cut by 3 bases, the J end by 6 bases, with 24 bases between. Germline V gives CDR1 MNHEY, CDR2 SMNVEV (reference sequence). The CDR3 DNA reads TGTGCCAGCAGTTTTTCTAGTAGCTTACGAAGAGGGTCCAATGAGCAGTTCTTC. Residues: CASSFSSSLRRGSNEQFF.

The chain links TRBV28 to TRBJ1-1; a possible D gene is TRBD1 (6 bases). CDR3 length: 13 amino acids. CDR1 is MDHEN and CDR2 is SYDVKM in the germline V gene. The V gene lost 2 bases and the J gene lost 10 bases, with 14 bases spanning the gap. The CDR3 DNA follows: TGTGCCAGCAGTTTAGCCGACAGGATGGGAGCTTTCTTT. Its protein is CASSLADRMGAFF.

The chain couples TRBV7-9 to TRBJ2-7, with 7 bases identical to TRBD2. The germline CDR1 and CDR2 sequences are SEHNR and FQNEAQ (reference sequence). This CDR3 spans 15 amino acids. The V gene end was trimmed by 9 bases and the J gene end by 7 bases; junction bases not matched to a gene: 18. CDR3 nucleotide sequence: TGTGCCAGTGGTGTTTTAGGGACTACACGCTTGGAGCAGTACTTC. This gives the protein CASGVLGTTRLEQYF.

This CDR3 reads CASSMSTGLATNEKLFF. In DNA form, the CDR3 reads TGTGCCAGTAGTATGTCTACAGGGCTTGCAACTAATGAAAAACTGTTTTTT. This sequence joins TRBV19 and TRBJ1-4, with D possibly being TRBD1 (6 bases). The germline V gene encodes CDR1 LNHDA and CDR2 SQIVND (reference sequence). Trimming took off 3 bases at V and 0 bases at J, with 14 bases between the two ends. This CDR3 has 17 amino acids. The entire variable domain, with the rest obtained from reference TRBV19 and TRBJ1-4, is as follows: DGGITQSPKYLFRKEGQNVTLSCEQNLNHDAMYWYRQDPGQGLRLIYYSQIVNDFQKGDIAEGYSVSREKKESFPLTVTSAQKNPTAFYLCASSMSTGLATNEKLFFGSGTQLSVL.

The rearrangement uses TRBV18 and TRBJ2-7, with TRBD1 matching over 11 bases. The CDR3 sequence is 15 residues long. Germline CDR1 reads KGHSH; CDR2 reads LQKENI. With 6 bases clipped from V and 5 bases from J, the junction kept 9 bases outside the gene matches. The CDR3 bases are TGTGCCAGCTCTCGAGGACAGGGGGCTTTCGACGAGCAGTACTTC. Translation: CASSRGQGAFDEQYF.

V usage is TRBV19 and J usage is TRBJ1-5, with 8 positions matching TRBD1. With 5 bases clipped from V and 5 bases from J, the junction kept 8 bases outside the gene matches. The germline V gene has CDR1 LNHDA and CDR2 SQIVND (reference sequence). The CDR3 has 15 residues. CDR3 in DNA: TGTGCCAGTAGTGTCAGGGGGCACGAGGATCAGCCCCAGCATTTT. Translated: CASSVRGHEDQPQHF.

The chain joins TRBV11-2 to TRBJ2-7; D possibly corresponds to TRBD2 (7 bases). V lost 5 bases to trimming and J lost 4 bases, with 21 bases between them. The CDR3 totals 16 residues. The V gene's germline CDR1 is SGHAT and CDR2 FQNNGV. The CDR3 DNA reads as TGTGCCAGCAGCACCATCATACGGGGGGCTAGGTACGAGCAGTACTTC. Translation: CASSTIIRGARYEQYF.

The chain combines TRBV20-1 with TRBJ2-1; 11 bases are shared with TRBD2. J was trimmed by 7 bases and V by 3 bases; bases with no gene match: 8. The CDR3 is 15 residues long. Germline CDR1 is DFQATT and CDR2 is SNEGSKA (reference sequence). CDR3 coding DNA: TGCAGTGCTAGTCAGCGGCTAGCGGGGGGAAATGAGCAGTTCTTC. Amino acids: CSASQRLAGGNEQFF.

The chain joins TRBV4-2 to TRBJ2-3; D not certain. This CDR3 contains 15 residues. V shed 1 base and J shed 2 bases, with 10 bases lying between them. CDR1 and CDR2 from the germline V gene are LGHNA and YNFKEQ. The CDR3 loop reads CASSQAVPHTDTQYF. CDR3 bases: TGTGCCAGCAGCCAAGCAGTCCCTCACACAGATACGCAGTATTTT.

The chain joins TRBV7-6 to TRBJ1-4; 9 nucleotides match TRBD1. Germline CDR1 reads SGHVS; CDR2 reads FNYEAQ. This CDR3 has 15 residues. V shed 5 bases and J 7 bases; nucleotides not matched to a gene: 8. CDR3: CASSRTGVGSEKLFF. The CDR3 region has the DNA TGTGCCAGCAGCCGGACAGGGGTTGGAAGTGAAAAACTGTTTTTT.

V and J are TRBV29-1 and TRBJ1-2, with D possibly matching TRBD1 (5 bases). The germline CDR1 and CDR2 sequences are SQVTM and ANQGSEA. The CDR3 totals 11 residues. V lost 3 bases to trimming and J lost 7 bases, with 9 bases between them. In DNA form, the CDR3 reads TGCAGCGTTGATGGGGGACTTGGCTACACCTTC. The encoded protein is CSVDGGLGYTF.

V usage is TRBV9 and J usage is TRBJ2-2; D is unclear. Germline loops: CDR1 SGDLS, CDR2 YYNGEE. This CDR3 is 15 amino acids long. Trimming left V 4 bases short and J 0 bases short, with 10 bases between. CDR3 coding DNA: TGTGCCAGCAGCCCACTCGGAGCGAACACCGGGGAGCTGTTTTTT. As protein: CASSPLGANTGELFF.

V and J are TRBV6-2 or TRBV6-3 and TRBJ2-7; D not certain. Trimming shortened V by 4 bases and J by 2 bases, and 15 bases separated the two germline ends. Germline assignment: CDR1 MNHEY and CDR2 SVGEGT. This CDR3 contains 15 residues. CDR3 region: CASSFDTSEAYEQYF. The CDR3 DNA sequence: TGTGCCAGCAGTTTCGACACCTCCGAAGCCTACGAGCAGTACTTC.

The count of this clone is one. The chain couples TRBV18 to TRBJ1-1, with 8 bases identical to TRBD1. J gave up 0 bases and V 4 bases, and 7 bases lay outside the gene matches. This CDR3 contains 16 residues. Looked up from germline, CDR1 is KGHSH and CDR2 is LQKENI. For the CDR3, the DNA is TGTGCCAGCTCACAGACAGGGGCCCCCATGAACACTGAAGCTTTCTTT. It encodes CASSQTGAPMNTEAFF.